Shown below are 29 T cell receptor beta chains from a single sample sequenced in a study of regulatory T cells in long-lasting Graves disease. The sample's time point: newly diagnosed GD, antithyroid drugs for less than 3 months. Generation of the TCR library employed RNA extracted from PBMCs. Sequencing libraries for TCR beta were prepared with iRepertoire HTBI primers and Arm-PCR of CDR3 regions. TCRdb re-called the multiplex PCR reads with MiXCR, one entry per CDR3 protein. Of some 320,000 distinct CDR3 sequences listed, roughly 18% are singletons. The sequences come from peripheral blood mononuclear cells (PBMCs), collected at new diagnosis, from a patient treated with antithyroid drugs. These receptors all come from a female donor with Graves disease.

This clonotype was seen repeatedly, ten times or more. The chain couples TRBV20-1 to TRBJ2-3; 9 positions agree with TRBD2. The CDR3 loop spans 14 amino acids. Trimming at V came to 6 bases and at J to 11 bases, leaving 15 bases not matched to a gene. CDR1 is DFQATT, CDR2 SNEGSKA, per germline (reference sequence). The CDR3 is CSAPEPAGGPMQYF. The DNA for the CDR3 is TGCAGTGCCCCCGAGCCAGCGGGAGGCCCGATGCAGTATTTT.

In its sample, this clonotype was seen a few times. The DNA for the CDR3 is TGTGCCAGCAGCCCCCGACAGGGGGCAAGTGATTGGGAAAAACTGTTTTTT. Translating it yields CASSPRQGASDWEKLFF. The chain has TRBV5-8 and TRBJ1-4; TRBD1 agrees at 10 bases. This CDR3 has 17 amino acids. Losses at the gene ends were 4 bases for V and 8 bases for J; bases not matched to a gene: 14. Germline values: CDR1 SGHTS, CDR2 YDEGEE.

This clonotype was counted between two and nine times. The chain has TRBV5-1 and TRBJ1-2; 7 bases agree with TRBD1. The CDR3 has 16 residues. Losses at the gene ends were 4 bases for V and 5 bases for J; bases not matched to a gene: 14. Germline-derived CDR1 and CDR2 are SGHRS and YFSETQ. CDR3 in DNA: TGCGCCAGCAGCCTACGGATTGACAGGGCGGATTATGGCTACACCTTC. Protein: CASSLRIDRADYGYTF.

The sample holds many counts of this clonotype. The chain has TRBV12-3 or TRBV12-4 and TRBJ2-7, with a weak D call TRBD2 (5 bases). The CDR3 length is 14 residues. Trimming removed 7 bases at V and 5 bases at J, with 18 bases between. CDR3 bases: TGTGCCAGCACGTCCCCTAAGGGAGAGAACGAGCAGTACTTC. It specifies CASTSPKGENEQYF.

There are many counts of this clonotype. The chain uses TRBV10-3 and TRBJ2-1; 11 bases fit TRBD2. There are 15 residues in the CDR3. Germline CDR1 is ENHRY and CDR2 is SYGVKD. The junction had 2 bases not matched to a gene; V was cut back by 2 bases and J by 5 bases. The CDR3 DNA is TGTGCCATCAGTGAGCAGGGACTAGCGGACAATGAGCAGTTCTTC. This sequence encodes CAISEQGLADNEQFF.

In its sample, this clonotype was seen many times. CDR3 DNA sequence: TGTGCCAGCAGCGTAAACGCGGGAGAGGAGGAGACCCAGTACTTC. It is translated as CASSVNAGEEETQYF. V usage is TRBV9 and J usage is TRBJ2-5, with TRBD2 matching over 7 bases. V trimming: 1 base; J trimming: 5 bases; junction bases outside the gene matches: 8. Germline CDR1 reads SGDLS; CDR2 reads YYNGEE. The CDR3 is 15 residues long. Full variable domain (rest looked up from reference TRBV9 and TRBJ2-5): DSGVTQTPKHLITATGQRVTLRCSPRSGDLSVYWYQQSLDQGLQFLIQYYNGEERAKGNILERFSAQQFPDLHSELNLSSLELGDSALYFCASSVNAGEEETQYFGPGTRLLVL.

This clonotype has ten or more counts. The rearrangement links TRBV11-2 to TRBJ2-1; 9 nucleotides line up with TRBD1. The DNA matches TRBJ2-5 better at its end, which makes the J call doubtful. CDR3 length: 15 residues. Germline values: CDR1 SGHAT, CDR2 FQNNGV. CDR3 DNA sequence: TGTGCCACCTCTACAGGGGGCATTTTCGAAGAGACCCAGTACTTC. Translated, it gives CATSTGGIFEETQYF.

This clonotype was seen repeatedly, ten times or more. The V gene is TRBV5-1, the J gene TRBJ1-1; 9 positions agree with TRBD1. V lost 5 bases to trimming and J lost 4 bases; unmatched junction nucleotides: 9. This CDR3 contains 15 residues. CDR1 is SGHRS and CDR2 is YFSETQ in the germline V gene. The CDR3 DNA reads TGCGCCAGCAGTTATTCCGGGACAGGGTTCACTGAAGCTTTCTTT. This gives the protein CASSYSGTGFTEAFF.

This clonotype was found a few times. The rearrangement joins TRBV10-1 to TRBJ1-3; D ambiguous. Trimming removed 8 bases at V and 0 bases at J, with 11 bases between. This CDR3 region has 14 residues. Germline assignment: CDR1 WNHNN and CDR2 SYGVQD (reference sequence). The CDR3 loop reads CASFKGCSGNTIYF. The CDR3 region has the DNA TGCGCCAGCTTCAAAGGGTGCTCTGGAAACACCATATATTTT.

This clonotype appeared many times. DNA for the CDR3: TGCAGTGCTAGAGAAGCACTAGAACAAGAGACCCAGTACTTC. As protein: CSAREALEQETQYF. The chain is built from TRBV20-1 and TRBJ2-5; TRBD2 might be the D (5 bases). Trimming took off 0 bases at V and 2 bases at J, with 10 bases between the two ends. The CDR3 spans 14 residues. The germline CDR1 and CDR2 sequences are DFQATT and SNEGSKA (reference sequence).

This clonotype showed up many times. This chain joins TRBV28 and TRBJ2-7; 10 bases match TRBD2. The CDR3 totals 16 residues. Germline V CDR1 and CDR2: MDHEN, SYDVKM. V was clipped by 10 bases and J by 2 bases; unmatched bases: 14. CDR3 DNA sequence: TGTGCCACAAGGGGGGCTAGCGGGAGCAGGCCCTACGAGCAGTACTTC. Encoded protein: CATRGASGSRPYEQYF. Based on the CDR3 plus reference TRBV28 and TRBJ2-7, the full variable domain is DVKVTQSSRYLVKRTGEKVFLECVQDMDHENMFWYRQDPGLGLRLIYFSYDVKMKEKGDIPEGYSVSREKKERFSLILESASTNQTSMYLCATRGASGSRPYEQYFGPGTRLTVT.

This clonotype was seen a handful of times. This sequence joins TRBV3-1 and TRBJ2-1; the match to TRBD2 covers 14 bases. This CDR3 has 24 amino acids. The trim removed 0 bases at V and 0 bases at J, leaving 19 bases unmatched. CDR1 and CDR2 (germline): LGHDT, YNNKEL (reference sequence). The CDR3 region is CASSQDRDREGLAGAQSSYNEQFF. Written as DNA, the CDR3 is TGTGCCAGCAGCCAAGATAGGGACAGGGAGGGACTAGCGGGAGCGCAAAGCTCCTACAATGAGCAGTTCTTC.

This clonotype was picked up many times. The chain carries TRBV6-1 and TRBJ1-2; TRBD1 matches at 7 bases. Germline V CDR1 and CDR2: MNHNS, SASEGT. The CDR3 covers 14 residues. Germline trimming cut 6 bases from V and 0 bases from J; bases unmatched to any gene: 4. In DNA, the CDR3 is TGTGCCAGCAGCGCAGGGGGAGCTAACTATGGCTACACCTTC. This codes for CASSAGGANYGYTF.

This clonotype was observed at least ten times. This chain links TRBV6-1 with TRBJ2-1, with 7 bases lining up with TRBD1. The V and J ends lost 11 bases and 5 bases, in that order; junction bases with no gene match: 12. Per germline, CDR1 MNHNS and CDR2 SASEGT. CDR3 size: 14 residues. The CDR3: CAASERGQDNEQFF. CDR3 DNA sequence: TGTGCCGCCAGTGAAAGGGGGCAGGACAATGAGCAGTTCTTC.

CDR3 sequence (DNA): TGTGCCATCACATGGGGGGAATGGGGAGAGCAGTACTTC. It yields the protein CAITWGEWGEQYF. The V and J genes are TRBV2 and TRBJ2-7, with D possibly matching TRBD2 (6 bases). Germline V gives CDR1 SNHLY, CDR2 FYNNEI. This CDR3 region has 13 residues. V was clipped by 10 bases and J by 7 bases, with 20 bases between them.

The chain uses TRBV7-2 and TRBJ1-1; no firm D call. The length of the CDR3 is 16 residues. Germline-derived CDR1 and CDR2 are SGHTA and FQGNSA. The V and J ends lost 5 bases and 2 bases respectively, with 18 bases between them. Here the CDR3 DNA reads TGTGCCAGCAGCAAAAGGACTCTTCCACTAAACACTGAAGCTTTCTTT. Encoded protein: CASSKRTLPLNTEAFF.

This clonotype occurred many times. The CDR3 DNA reads TGTGCCAGCACCCTGTCGGGGGTAAATGAAGCTTTCTTT. Translation gives CASTLSGVNEAFF. V usage is TRBV11-2 and J usage is TRBJ1-1, with a possible D match to TRBD1 (5 bases). This CDR3 contains 13 residues. Trimming cost V 7 bases and J 7 bases, with 16 bases left between them. The V gene's germline CDR1 is SGHAT and CDR2 FQNNGV.

This clonotype came up many times. CDR3 in DNA: TGTGCCACCAGCGGGACAAGCACTGAAGCTTTCTTT. It yields the protein CATSGTSTEAFF. The chain is built from TRBV15 and TRBJ1-1; a possible D gene is TRBD1 (6 bases). The CDR3 extends over 12 amino acids. The V gene's germline CDR1 is LNHNV and CDR2 YYDKDF (reference sequence). The V and J ends lost 5 bases and 4 bases respectively, with 8 bases between them. Drawing the rest from reference TRBV15 and TRBJ1-1, the complete variable domain is DAMVIQNPRYQVTQFGKPVTLSCSQTLNHNVMYWYQQKSSQAPKLLFHYYDKDFNNEADTPDNFQSRRPNTSFCFLDIRSPGLGDTAMYLCATSGTSTEAFFGQGTRLTVV.

This rearrangement joins TRBV24-1 to TRBJ2-2; D remains unclear. The CDR3 covers 15 residues. V gave up 7 bases and J gave up 2 bases, with 13 bases separating them. Germline lookup yields CDR1 KGHDR and CDR2 SFDVKD. CDR3 loop: CATSQDGPNTGELFF. DNA for the CDR3: TGTGCCACCAGCCAGGACGGACCAAACACCGGGGAGCTGTTTTTT.

This clonotype was counted many times. The chain is built from TRBV27 and TRBJ1-2, with D perhaps matching TRBD1 (5 bases). The CDR3 is 16 residues long. Germline V CDR1 and CDR2: MNHEY, SMNVEV (reference sequence). V lost 1 base and J 5 bases, leaving 17 bases between the germline ends. The CDR3 loop reads CASSLLGSPEGYGYTF. The CDR3 region has the DNA TGTGCCAGCAGTTTATTGGGGAGTCCCGAGGGGTATGGCTACACCTTC.

The chain carries TRBV2 and TRBJ2-5; tentatively, D is TRBD1 or TRBD2 (5 bases each). The CDR3 consists of 16 residues. The V gene's germline CDR1 is SNHLY and CDR2 FYNNEI. Trimming cost V 5 bases and J 4 bases, with 20 bases left between them. The CDR3: CASSRPGQGGIETQYF. The DNA for the CDR3 is TGTGCCAGCAGTAGACCGGGGCAGGGTGGTATAGAGACCCAGTACTTC. The full variable domain, completed using reference TRBV2 and TRBJ2-5, is EPEVTQTPSHQVTQMGQEVILRCVPISNHLYFYWYRQILGQKVEFLVSFYNNEISEKSEIFDDQFSVERPDGSNFTLKIRSTKLEDSAMYFCASSRPGQGGIETQYFGPGTRLLVL.

The chain couples TRBV6-2 or TRBV6-3 to TRBJ2-3; TRBD2 aligns across 9 bases. V lost 0 bases and J lost 4; bases outside the gene matches: 11. Per the germline V gene, CDR1 is MNHEY and CDR2 is SVGEGT. The CDR3 length is 18 residues. CDR3 in amino acids: CASSYSRGRASTADTQYF. DNA of the CDR3: TGTGCCAGCAGTTACTCGCGCGGGAGGGCCTCTACCGCAGATACGCAGTATTTT.

This clonotype showed up just a few times. The chain carries TRBV19 and TRBJ2-7, with D possibly being TRBD1 (6 bases). This CDR3 spans 14 amino acids. Germline V gives CDR1 LNHDA, CDR2 SQIVND (reference sequence). V dropped 3 bases and J dropped 3 bases, with 12 bases sitting between them. CDR3 residues: CASSMGVQGYEQYF. In DNA form, the CDR3 reads TGTGCCAGTAGTATGGGCGTACAGGGCTACGAGCAGTACTTC.

Many counts were recorded for this clonotype. The rearrangement links TRBV7-2 to TRBJ2-3; unclear D gene. The CDR3 extends over 15 amino acids. CDR1 and CDR2 (germline): SGHTA, FQGNSA. Trimming left V 5 bases short and J 6 bases short, with 18 bases between. CDR3 residues: CASSLDLVQLDTQYF. CDR3 nucleotides: TGTGCCAGCAGCCTTGACTTAGTCCAGTTGGATACGCAGTATTTT.

As to this clonotype: A read error is possible here, since a much larger clone lies one base away. Given the absence of the conserved phenylalanine or tryptophan at the CDR3 end, a read error is likely. The chain has TRBV29-1 and TRBJ1-2; no reliable D call. The germline V gene encodes CDR1 SQVTM and CDR2 ANQGSEA. The CDR3 loop spans 18 amino acids. V shed 0 bases and J shed 3 bases, with 23 bases lying between them. Written as DNA, the CDR3 is TGCAGCGTTGAAGAGGAGGCGACGTTCCGGCAGAGCTACTATGGCTACACCTCC. It specifies CSVEEEATFRQSYYGYTS.

Many counts were recorded for this clonotype. This chain uses TRBV10-3 with TRBJ2-2, with 7 bases lining up with TRBD2. V shed 7 bases and J 1 base; nucleotides not matched to a gene: 3. The CDR3 covers 14 residues. Looked up from germline, CDR1 is ENHRY and CDR2 is SYGVKD. CDR3 bases: TGTGCCATCAAGGAGCGGGAGAACACCGGGGAGCTGTTTTTT. Its translation is CAIKERENTGELFF.

The chain uses TRBV6-5 and TRBJ1-6, with 7 bases matching TRBD1. CDR3 length: 15 amino acids. V lost 2 bases to trimming and J lost 6 bases; unmatched junction nucleotides: 4. CDR1 MNHEY and CDR2 SVGAGI come from the germline V gene. CDR3 sequence (DNA): TGTGCCAGCAGTTACCGGGACAGCCTTAATTCACCCCTCCACTTT. This gives the protein CASSYRDSLNSPLHF.

With regard to this clonotype: A much larger clone lies one base from this, so it may be a read error. This chain uses TRBV10-3 with TRBJ1-2; TRBD1 is a possible D gene (6 bases). Germline CDR1 and CDR2: ENHRY and SYGVKD. This CDR3 has 12 amino acids. The CDR3 is CATMDSRSPIAF. CDR3 sequence (DNA): TGTGCCACCATGGACAGTAGGTCTCCTATCGCCTTC.

Comments on this clonotype: A read error is possible here, since a much larger clone lies one base away. The gene calls are TRBV11-3 and TRBJ2-5; TRBD2 matches 14 bases. The CDR3 runs 16 residues. V lost 5 bases, J lost 7 bases, and 9 bases stayed unmatched. From germline, CDR1 is SGHNT and CDR2 YENEEA. The CDR3 nucleotides read TGTGCCAGCAGCCGCGCCGGGACTAGCGGGAGCGGGACCCAGTACTTC. This translates into CASSRAGTSGSGTQYF.